This T cell receptor beta chain was sequenced for a study of blood T cells in healthy people across ages. A sample-barcoded 5' primer and a J-beta primer mix were used in a second PCR of about 6 to 11 cycles. One entry per CDR3 protein, called by TCRdb with MiXCR from the 5' RACE reads. The sample carries approximately 900,000 distinct CDR3 sequences, 45% to 50% recorded once. The CDR3 is made up of 15 amino acids. The germline V and J ends were trimmed by 8 bases and 2 bases, with 18 bases remaining between them. A word on this clonotype: What it binds is unknown.

Each donor was a healthy Caucasian individual from Russia, aged about 6 to 95. RNA extraction gave at least 5.5 micrograms of total RNA per sample. General study findings and limits: Diversity was higher, and naive CD4+ cells more numerous, in long-lived donors than in aged donors. A strong correlation between TCR beta diversity and naive T cell percentage was seen.

The chain carries TRBV12-3 or TRBV12-4 and TRBJ1-2; D remains unclear. Sequenced sample: blood. The sequence derives from a man aged 25 to 40 in good health. The CDR3 nucleotides are TGTGCCAGCCGAAACGACATTCGGGAGAACTATGGCTACACCTTC. Protein product: CASRNDIRENYGYTF.